This TCR beta chain came from a study of T-cell memory formation after mild COVID-19. Study-wide findings and caveats: Contracting clones from day 15 to 85 showed balanced CD4/CD8; later expanders favored CD4+. CM and EM subsets held most contracting CD4+ clones; EMRA held CD8+ ones.

Regarding this clonotype: Its specificity is unknown.

The length of the CDR3 is 15 residues. Trimming left V 0 bases short and J 4 bases short, with 13 bases between. The germline V gene has CDR1 SGDLS and CDR2 YYNGEE. Each CDR3 protein gets one entry after TCRdb re-called the 5' RACE reads with MiXCR. The sample has 190,000 or so distinct CDR3 sequences; about a fifth are singletons. The source is an adult woman who had mild COVID-19 (a few samples of this study predate the infection). Cell type and time point are not known. The sequenced sample was PBMCs or a T cell subset sorted from them (not recorded which). This chain links TRBV9 with TRBJ1-1, with a weak D call TRBD1 (5 bases). The CDR3 protein is CASSVGGGLSTEAFF. The CDR3 DNA is TGTGCCAGCAGCGTAGGTGGGGGTCTGTCCACTGAAGCTTTCTTT.